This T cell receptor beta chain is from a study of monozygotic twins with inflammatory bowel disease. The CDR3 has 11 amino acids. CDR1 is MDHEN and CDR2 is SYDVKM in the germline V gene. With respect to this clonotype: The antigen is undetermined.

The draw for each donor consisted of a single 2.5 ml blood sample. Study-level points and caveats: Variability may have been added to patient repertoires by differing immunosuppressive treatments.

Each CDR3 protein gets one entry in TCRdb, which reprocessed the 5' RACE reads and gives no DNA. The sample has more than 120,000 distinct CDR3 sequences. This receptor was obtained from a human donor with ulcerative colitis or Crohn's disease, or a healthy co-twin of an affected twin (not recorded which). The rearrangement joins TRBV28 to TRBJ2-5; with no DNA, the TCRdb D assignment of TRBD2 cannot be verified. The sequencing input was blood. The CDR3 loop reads CASERWETQYF.